This TCR beta chain was sequenced for a study of OX40 agonist ivuxolimab in advanced cancers. As for the study more broadly: Ivuxolimab was an agonistic, fully human IgG2 monoclonal antibody directed against OX40 (CD134), a costimulatory receptor. Peripheral TCRbeta sequencing was intended to test whether TCR sequence diversity was altered and clonal T-cell expansion was caused by ivuxolimab. Patients were allowed to have had prior anti-PD-1, anti-PD-L1 or anti-CTLA-4 therapy, and around two fifths of the dose-escalation patients had been treated with checkpoint inhibitors. The paper reports the monotherapy dose-escalation portion (N of about 50 patients) of the phase I ivuxolimab trial. Partial responses were achieved by three dose-escalation patients, of whom one had hepatocellular carcinoma and two had cutaneous melanoma. Intravenous ivuxolimab was administered to patients every 2 weeks at six dose levels: 0.01, 0.1, 0.3, 1.5, 3 and 10 mg/kg. In the dose-escalation cohort, roughly 80% of patients were male, and the mean age was approximately 60 years, with a range of about 20 to 90. Among the 50 to 55 dose-escalation patients, about 20 had hepatocellular carcinoma, roughly 15 melanoma, 9 renal cell carcinoma and 9 head and neck cancer. Study-level results and caveats: Clonal expansion of both CD4+ and CD8+ blood T cells was observed from baseline to week 6 at doses 0.1 to 3.0 mg/kg. Low levels of normalized T-cell clonal expansion were also shown by some nonresponding patients. After ivuxolimab, expanded clones were on average more numerous among CD8+ T cells than among CD4+ T cells. Partial responders in the 0.1-3.0 mg/kg groups had among the lowest normalized peripheral clonal expansion, especially among CD8+ T cells. Which antigens the clonally expanded peripheral T cells were specific for was not determined.

After removal of 2 bases from V and 4 bases from J, the junction retains 5 bases not matched to a gene. From a lookup of the germline V gene, CDR1 and CDR2 are SGHAT and FQNNGV. CDR3 length: 16 amino acids, cysteine to phenylalanine. Only the CDR3 region is kept as DNA, spanning 48 bases read in frame from base 1. The trial excluded patients who had a history of autoimmune disease or were on systemic immunosuppression. Peripheral blood for TCR sequencing was drawn from every dose cohort at baseline, at cycle 4 day 1 and at cycle 7 day 1. Samples came from an open-label, multicenter, first-in-human phase I dose-escalation trial of ivuxolimab. The trial enrolled adults with locally advanced or metastatic head and neck squamous cell, hepatocellular, melanoma or renal cell carcinoma. Before TCR sequencing, CD4+ and CD8+ T cells were separately sorted from peripheral blood. Genomic DNA was isolated from the sorted cells so that the TCRbeta CDR3 region could be sequenced. The immunoSEQ Assay was used for sequencing of TCRbeta CDR3 regions. The immuneACCESS repertoire file appears here via TCRdb, limited to in-frame rearrangements. These files lack a portion of the clones; in checked studies, under half of the deficit traces to unresolved V genes, and the cause of the others is not known. Here the sample has roughly 90,000 clones; about 90% occur a single time. The ten largest clones take up roughly 8.9% of the sample.

As concerns this clone: There is no known antigen for this receptor. Base qualities are missing; no much larger clone stands one base away. Additional DNA sequences in this sample encode the identical CDR3.

The sequencing used CD4+ or CD8+ T cells sorted from blood, collected in a trial of the OX40 agonist ivuxolimab. The V and J segments used are TRBV11-2 and TRBJ2-1, and 10 bases in between align with TRBD2. The clonotype was recovered from an adult with an advanced solid tumor such as melanoma, head and neck, liver or kidney cancer. The bases are TGTGCCAGCAGCTTACGGCTAGCGGGGGTATACAATGAGCAGTTCTTC. Translated, it gives CASSLRLAGVYNEQFF.